This TCR beta chain was identified during a study of cytomegalovirus exposure and HLA in healthy donors. Points from the study as a whole: Among donors in an Asian-associated ancestry cluster, a later analysis reportedly found fewer N-insertions than the approximately 700-donor mean.

The CDR3 loop spans 15 amino acids. Trimming took 6 bases from V and 9 from J, leaving 18 bases between them. CDR1 is ENHRY, CDR2 SYGVKD, per germline. The PCR made use of 60 Vbeta and 13 Jbeta primers. Some clones are missing from TCRdb's copy, which holds only in-frame ones; the method was immunoSEQ multiplex PCR. This sample has 180,000 or so clones; roughly 77% occur once, and the top ten carry around 8%. This clone was observed a handful of times. The antigen is not known. V usage is TRBV10-3 and J usage is TRBJ1-6, with D maybe TRBD1 (6 bases). The source of this sequence is a middle-aged woman in good health and CMV-seropositive. The sample taken for sequencing was PBMCs. CDR3 sequence (DNA): TGTGCCATCAGCGAGGGTACAGGGACGGGTTCACCCCTCCACTTT. Translating gives CAISEGTGTGSPLHF.